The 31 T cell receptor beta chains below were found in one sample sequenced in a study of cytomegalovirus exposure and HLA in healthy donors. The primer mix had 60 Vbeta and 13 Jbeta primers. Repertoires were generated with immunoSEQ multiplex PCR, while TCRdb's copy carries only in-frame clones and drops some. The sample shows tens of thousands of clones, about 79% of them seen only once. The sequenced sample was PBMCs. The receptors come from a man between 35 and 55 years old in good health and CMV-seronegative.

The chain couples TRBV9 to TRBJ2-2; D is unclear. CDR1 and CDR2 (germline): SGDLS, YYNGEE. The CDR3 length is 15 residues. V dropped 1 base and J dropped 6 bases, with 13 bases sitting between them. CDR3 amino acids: CASSVNAGRAGELFF. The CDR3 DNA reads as TGTGCCAGCAGCGTAAATGCTGGGCGCGCCGGGGAGCTGTTTTTT.

The CDR3 nucleotides read TGTGCCAGCACGCGACAGGGCGCTGAAGCTTTCTTT. The encoded protein is CASTRQGAEAFF. This chain links TRBV6-5 with TRBJ1-1, with TRBD1 matching over 7 bases. With 7 bases clipped from V and 6 bases from J, the junction kept 5 bases outside the gene matches. This CDR3 comprises 12 residues. Germline V gene data show CDR1 as MNHEY and CDR2 as SVGAGI.

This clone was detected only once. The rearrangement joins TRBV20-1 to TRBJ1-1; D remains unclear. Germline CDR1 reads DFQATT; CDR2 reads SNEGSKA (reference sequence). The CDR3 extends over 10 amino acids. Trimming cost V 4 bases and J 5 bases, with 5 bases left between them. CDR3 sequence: CSAILTEAFF. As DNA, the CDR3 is TGCAGTGCTATTTTAACTGAAGCTTTCTTT.

The CDR3 coding sequence is TGTGCCAGCAGCCAAGGTCCGGGACAGGGGCCAGATACGCAGTATTTT. This sequence encodes CASSQGPGQGPDTQYF. The chain recombines TRBV4-2 with TRBJ2-3, with TRBD1 matching 10 bases. The CDR3 consists of 16 residues. With 1 base clipped from V and 4 bases from J, the junction kept 5 bases outside the gene matches. Germline CDR1 reads LGHNA; CDR2 reads YNFKEQ.

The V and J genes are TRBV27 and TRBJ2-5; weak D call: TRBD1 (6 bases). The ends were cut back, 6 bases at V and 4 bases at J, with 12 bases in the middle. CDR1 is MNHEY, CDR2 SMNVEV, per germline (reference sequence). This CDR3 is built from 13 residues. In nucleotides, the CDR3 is TGTGCCAGCAGCTTAAGGGGGAGAGAGACCCAGTACTTC. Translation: CASSLRGRETQYF.

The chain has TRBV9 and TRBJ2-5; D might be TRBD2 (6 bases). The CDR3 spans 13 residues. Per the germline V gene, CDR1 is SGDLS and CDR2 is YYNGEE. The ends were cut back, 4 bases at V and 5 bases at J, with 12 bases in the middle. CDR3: CASSSSVRETQYF. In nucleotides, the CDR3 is TGTGCCAGCAGCTCTAGCGTCCGGGAGACCCAGTACTTC.

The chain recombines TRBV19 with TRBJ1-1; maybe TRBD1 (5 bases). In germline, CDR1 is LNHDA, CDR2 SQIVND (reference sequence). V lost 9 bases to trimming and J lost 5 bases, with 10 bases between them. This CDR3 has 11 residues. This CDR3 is CASYTGTEAFF. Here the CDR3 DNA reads TGTGCCAGCTATACAGGAACTGAAGCTTTCTTT.

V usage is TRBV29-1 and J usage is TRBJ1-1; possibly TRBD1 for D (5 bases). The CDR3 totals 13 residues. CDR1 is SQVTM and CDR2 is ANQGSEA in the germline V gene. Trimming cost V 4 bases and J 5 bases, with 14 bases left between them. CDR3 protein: CSVVIQAGTEAFF. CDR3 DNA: TGCAGCGTTGTAATACAGGCCGGGACTGAAGCTTTCTTT.

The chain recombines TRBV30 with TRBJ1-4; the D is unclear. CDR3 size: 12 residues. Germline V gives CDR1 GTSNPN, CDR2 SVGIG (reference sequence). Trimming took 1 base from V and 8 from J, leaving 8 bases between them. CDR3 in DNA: TGTGCCTGGAGTGGAGAATCCGAAAAACTGTTTTTT. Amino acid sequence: CAWSGESEKLFF.

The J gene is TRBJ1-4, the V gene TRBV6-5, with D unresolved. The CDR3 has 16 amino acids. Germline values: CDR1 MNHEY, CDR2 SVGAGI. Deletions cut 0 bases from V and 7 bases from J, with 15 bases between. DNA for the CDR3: TGTGCCAGCAGTTACTCGTCCGGGAGGCCGGGTGAAAAACTGTTTTTT. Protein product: CASSYSSGRPGEKLFF.

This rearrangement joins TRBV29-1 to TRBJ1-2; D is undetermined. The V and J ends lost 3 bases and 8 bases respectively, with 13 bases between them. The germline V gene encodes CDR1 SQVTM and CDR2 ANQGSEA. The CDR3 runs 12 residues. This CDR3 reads CSVDAQENGYTF. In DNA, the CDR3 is TGCAGCGTTGATGCCCAAGAGAACGGCTACACCTTC. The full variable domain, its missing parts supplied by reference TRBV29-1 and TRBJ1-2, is SAVISQKPSRDICQRGTSLTIQCQVDSQVTMMFWYRQQPGQSLTLIATANQGSEATYESGFVIDKFPISRPNLTFSTLTVSNMSPEDSSIYLCSVDAQENGYTFGSGTRLTVV.

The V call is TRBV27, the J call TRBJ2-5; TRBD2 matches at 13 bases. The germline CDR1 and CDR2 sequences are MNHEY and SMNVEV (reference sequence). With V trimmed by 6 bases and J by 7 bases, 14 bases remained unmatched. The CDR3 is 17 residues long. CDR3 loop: CASSPGTSGMWGVTQYF. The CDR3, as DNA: TGTGCCAGCAGCCCCGGGACTAGCGGGATGTGGGGAGTGACCCAGTACTTC.

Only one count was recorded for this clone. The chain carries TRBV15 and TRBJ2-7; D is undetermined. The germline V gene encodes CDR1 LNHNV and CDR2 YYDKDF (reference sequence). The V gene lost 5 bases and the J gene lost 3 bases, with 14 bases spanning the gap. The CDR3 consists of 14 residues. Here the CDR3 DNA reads TGTGCCACCAGCGGCCTTCGAGGTGTCTACGAGCAGTACTTC. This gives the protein CATSGLRGVYEQYF.

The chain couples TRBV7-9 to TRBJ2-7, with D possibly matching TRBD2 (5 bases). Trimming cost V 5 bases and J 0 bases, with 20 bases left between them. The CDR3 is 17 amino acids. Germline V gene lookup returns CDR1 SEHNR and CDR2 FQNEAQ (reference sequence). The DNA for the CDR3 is TGTGCCAGCAGCCCCGTCCGGACTGTACTTAGCTCCTACGAGCAGTACTTC. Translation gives CASSPVRTVLSSYEQYF.

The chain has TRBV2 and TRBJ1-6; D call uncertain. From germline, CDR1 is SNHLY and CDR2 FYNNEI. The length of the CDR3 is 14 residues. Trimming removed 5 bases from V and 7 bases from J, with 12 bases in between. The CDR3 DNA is TGTGCCAGCAGTCTACTAGAGACGAATTCACCCCTCCACTTT. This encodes CASSLLETNSPLHF.

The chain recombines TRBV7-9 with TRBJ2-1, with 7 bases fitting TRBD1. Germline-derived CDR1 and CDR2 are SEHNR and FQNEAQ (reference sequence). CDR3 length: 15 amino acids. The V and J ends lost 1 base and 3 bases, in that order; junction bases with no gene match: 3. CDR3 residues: CASSLGQGVYNEQFF. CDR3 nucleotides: TGTGCCAGCAGCTTAGGGCAGGGGGTCTACAATGAGCAGTTCTTC. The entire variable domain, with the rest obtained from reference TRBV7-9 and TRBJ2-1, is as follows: DTGVSQNPRHKITKRGQNVTFRCDPISEHNRLYWYRQTLGQGPEFLTYFQNEAQLEKSRLLSDRFSAERPKGSFSTLEIQRTEQGDSAMYLCASSLGQGVYNEQFFGPGTRLTVL.

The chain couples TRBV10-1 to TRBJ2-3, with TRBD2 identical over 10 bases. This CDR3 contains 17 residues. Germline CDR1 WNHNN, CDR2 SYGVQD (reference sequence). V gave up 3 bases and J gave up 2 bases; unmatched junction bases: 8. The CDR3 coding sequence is TGCGCCAGCAGTGATAAGGTAGCGGGAGGTTACACAGATACGCAGTATTTT. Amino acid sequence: CASSDKVAGGYTDTQYF.

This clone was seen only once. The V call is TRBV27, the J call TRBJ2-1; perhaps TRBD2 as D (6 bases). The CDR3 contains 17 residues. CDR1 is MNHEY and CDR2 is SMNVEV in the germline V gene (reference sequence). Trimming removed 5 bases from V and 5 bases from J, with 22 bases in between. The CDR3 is CASSIRTTSTGNNEQFF. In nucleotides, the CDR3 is TGTGCCAGCAGTATACGAACTACTAGCACGGGAAACAATGAGCAGTTCTTC.

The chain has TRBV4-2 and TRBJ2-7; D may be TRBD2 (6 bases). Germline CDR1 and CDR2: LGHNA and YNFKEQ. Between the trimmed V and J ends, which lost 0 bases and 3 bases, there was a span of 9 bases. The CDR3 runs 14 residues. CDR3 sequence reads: CASSQEETSYEQYF. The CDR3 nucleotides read TGTGCCAGCAGCCAAGAAGAGACTAGCTACGAGCAGTACTTC.

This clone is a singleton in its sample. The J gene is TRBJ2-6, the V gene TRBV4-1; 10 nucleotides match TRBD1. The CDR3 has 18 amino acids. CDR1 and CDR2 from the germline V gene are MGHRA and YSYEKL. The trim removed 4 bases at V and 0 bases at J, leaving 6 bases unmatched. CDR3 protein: CASSPGQGVGSGANVLTF. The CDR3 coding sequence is TGCGCCAGCAGCCCCGGACAGGGGGTCGGCTCTGGGGCCAACGTCCTGACTTTC.

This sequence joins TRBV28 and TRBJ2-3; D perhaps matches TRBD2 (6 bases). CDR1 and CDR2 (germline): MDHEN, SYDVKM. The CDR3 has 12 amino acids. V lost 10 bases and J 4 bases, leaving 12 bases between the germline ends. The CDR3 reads CATRGLSDTQYF. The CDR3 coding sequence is TGTGCCACCCGGGGGTTGTCAGATACGCAGTATTTT.

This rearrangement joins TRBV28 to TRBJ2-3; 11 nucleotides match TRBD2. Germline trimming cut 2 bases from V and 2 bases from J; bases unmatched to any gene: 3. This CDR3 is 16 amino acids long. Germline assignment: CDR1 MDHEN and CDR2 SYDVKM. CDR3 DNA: TGTGCCAGCAGTTTAGGGACTAGCGGACTCACAGATACGCAGTATTTT. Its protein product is CASSLGTSGLTDTQYF.

The CDR3 sequence is CASSLSGRADTQYF. The CDR3, as DNA: TGTGCCAGCAGCCTTAGCGGGAGGGCGGATACGCAGTATTTT. The chain is built from TRBV14 and TRBJ2-3, with 11 bases identical to TRBD2. The germline CDR1 and CDR2 sequences are SGHDN and FVKESK. There are 14 residues in the CDR3. After removal of 4 bases from V and 6 bases from J, the junction contained 3 bases not matched to a gene.

CDR3 nucleotide sequence: TGTGCCAGCAGCGTAGAAAAGGGGGGGACTAGGACAGATACGCAGTATTTT. Protein product: CASSVEKGGTRTDTQYF. V gene TRBV9 combines with J gene TRBJ2-3; 8 positions match TRBD2. This CDR3 is 17 amino acids long. Losses at the gene ends were 0 bases for V and 3 bases for J; bases not matched to a gene: 9. The germline V gene encodes CDR1 SGDLS and CDR2 YYNGEE.

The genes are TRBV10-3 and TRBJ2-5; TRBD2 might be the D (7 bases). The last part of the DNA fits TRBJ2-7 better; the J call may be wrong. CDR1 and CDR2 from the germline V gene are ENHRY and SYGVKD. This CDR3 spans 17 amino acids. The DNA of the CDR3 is TGTGCCATCAGGCGGGGGCAGGGCCCAACCGGCTCCTACGAGCAGTACTTC. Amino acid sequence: CAIRRGQGPTGSYEQYF.

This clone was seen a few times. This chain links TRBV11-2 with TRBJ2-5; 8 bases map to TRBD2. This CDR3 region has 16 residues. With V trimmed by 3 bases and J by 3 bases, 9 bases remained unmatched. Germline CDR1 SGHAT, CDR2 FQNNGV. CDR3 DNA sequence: TGTGCCAGCAGCTTCAGCGGGAGTATGGCCAAAGAGACCCAGTACTTC. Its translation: CASSFSGSMAKETQYF.

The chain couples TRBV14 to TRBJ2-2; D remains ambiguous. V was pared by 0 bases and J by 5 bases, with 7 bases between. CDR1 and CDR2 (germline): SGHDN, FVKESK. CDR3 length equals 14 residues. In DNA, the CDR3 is TGTGCCAGCAGCCAAGATGCGGCAACCGGGGAGCTGTTTTTT. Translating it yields CASSQDAATGELFF.

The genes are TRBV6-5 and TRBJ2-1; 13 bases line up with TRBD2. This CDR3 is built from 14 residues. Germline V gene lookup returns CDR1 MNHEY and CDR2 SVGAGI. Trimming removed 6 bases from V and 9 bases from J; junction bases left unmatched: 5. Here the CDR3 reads CASRLAGGAPEQFF. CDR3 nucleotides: TGTGCCAGCAGACTAGCGGGAGGGGCGCCTGAGCAGTTCTTC.

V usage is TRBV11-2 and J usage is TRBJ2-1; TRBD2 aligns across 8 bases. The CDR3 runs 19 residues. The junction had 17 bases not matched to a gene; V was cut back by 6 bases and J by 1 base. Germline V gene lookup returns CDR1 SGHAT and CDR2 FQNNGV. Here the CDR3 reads CASRHTPGGSSGSYNEQFF. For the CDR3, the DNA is TGTGCCAGCAGACACACACCGGGGGGGTCTAGCGGTTCCTACAATGAGCAGTTCTTC.

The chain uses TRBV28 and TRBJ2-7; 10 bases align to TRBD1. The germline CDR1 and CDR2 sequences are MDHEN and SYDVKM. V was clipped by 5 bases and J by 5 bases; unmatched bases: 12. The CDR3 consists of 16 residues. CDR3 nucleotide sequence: TGTGCCAGCAGTCCTTCGACCGGGACAGGGGTAGACGAGCAGTACTTC. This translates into CASSPSTGTGVDEQYF.

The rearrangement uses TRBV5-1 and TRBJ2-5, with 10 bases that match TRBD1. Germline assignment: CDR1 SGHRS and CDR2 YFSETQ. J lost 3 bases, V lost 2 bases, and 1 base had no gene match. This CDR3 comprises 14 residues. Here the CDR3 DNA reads TGCGCCAGCAGCTTCGGGACAGGGGAAGAGACCCAGTACTTC. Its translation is CASSFGTGEETQYF.